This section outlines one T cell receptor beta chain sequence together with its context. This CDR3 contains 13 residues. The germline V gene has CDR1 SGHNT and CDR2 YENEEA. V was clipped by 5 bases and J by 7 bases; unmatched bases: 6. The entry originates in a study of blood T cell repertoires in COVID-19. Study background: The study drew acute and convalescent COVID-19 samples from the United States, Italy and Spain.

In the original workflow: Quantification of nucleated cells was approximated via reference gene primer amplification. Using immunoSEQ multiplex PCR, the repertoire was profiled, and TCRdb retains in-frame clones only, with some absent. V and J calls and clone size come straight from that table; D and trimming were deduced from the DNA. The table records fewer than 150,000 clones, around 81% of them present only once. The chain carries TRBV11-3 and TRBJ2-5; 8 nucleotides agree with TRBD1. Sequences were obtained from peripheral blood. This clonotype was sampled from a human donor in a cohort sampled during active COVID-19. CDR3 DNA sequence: TGTGCCAGCAGCACAGGGGGTCGTGGGACCCAGTACTTC. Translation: CASSTGGRGTQYF.